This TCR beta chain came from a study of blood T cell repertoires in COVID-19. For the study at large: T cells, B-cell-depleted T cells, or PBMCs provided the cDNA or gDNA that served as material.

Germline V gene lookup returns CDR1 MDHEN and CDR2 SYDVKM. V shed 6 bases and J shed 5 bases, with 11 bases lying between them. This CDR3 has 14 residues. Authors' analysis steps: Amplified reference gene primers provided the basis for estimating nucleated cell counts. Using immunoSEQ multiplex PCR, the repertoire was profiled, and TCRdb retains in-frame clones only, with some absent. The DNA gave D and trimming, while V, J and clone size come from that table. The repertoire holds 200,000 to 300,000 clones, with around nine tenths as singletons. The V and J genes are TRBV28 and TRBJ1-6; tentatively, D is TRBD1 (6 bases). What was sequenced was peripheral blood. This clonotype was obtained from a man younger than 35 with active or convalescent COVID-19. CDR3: CASSGTLNNSPLHF. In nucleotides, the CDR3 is TGTGCCAGCAGCGGGACACTTAATAATTCACCCCTCCACTTT.